This T cell receptor (beta chain) originates from a study of early T cells in non-severe SARS-CoV-2 infection. In the study overall: The study sequenced bulk RNA from unsorted whole blood, with chains unpaired. Study results and caveats: There was a bias toward anti-spike CD8 responses in VDJdb matching, which missed private and CD4 specificities.

Individually, cDNA molecules had unique molecular identifiers attached to them. TCRdb itself ran the 5' RACE reads through MiXCR, one entry per CDR3 protein. The sample contains around 57,000 distinct CDR3 sequences, 11% of which appear only once. The table lists this clonotype with many counts. Its antigen is unidentified. The source material was whole blood. The clonotype was recovered from an adult who was a healthcare worker with PCR-confirmed SARS-CoV-2 infection or an uninfected control (not recorded which).

The CDR3 region is CAISELGSPSSYEQYF. The CDR3 DNA reads TGTGCCATCAGTGAGCTAGGCTCCCCGAGCTCCTACGAGCAGTACTTC. The rearrangement uses TRBV10-3 and TRBJ2-7; unclear D gene. Trimming took 2 bases from V and 0 from J, leaving 14 bases between them. Germline CDR1 is ENHRY and CDR2 is SYGVKD. The CDR3 length is 16 residues.